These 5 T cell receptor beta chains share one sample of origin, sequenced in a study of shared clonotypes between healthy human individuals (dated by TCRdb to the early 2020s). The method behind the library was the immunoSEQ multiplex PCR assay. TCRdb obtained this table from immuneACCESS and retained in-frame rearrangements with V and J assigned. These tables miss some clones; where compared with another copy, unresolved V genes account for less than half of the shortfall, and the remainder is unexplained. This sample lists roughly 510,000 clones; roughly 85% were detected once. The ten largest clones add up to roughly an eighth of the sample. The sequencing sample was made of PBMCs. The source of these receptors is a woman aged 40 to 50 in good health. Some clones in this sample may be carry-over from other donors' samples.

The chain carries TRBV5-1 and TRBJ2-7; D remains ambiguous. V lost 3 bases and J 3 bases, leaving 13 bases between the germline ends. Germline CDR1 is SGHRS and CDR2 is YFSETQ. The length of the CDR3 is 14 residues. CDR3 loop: CASSSSGDSYEQYF. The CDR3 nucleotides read TGCGCCAGCAGCTCCTCTGGGGATAGCTACGAGCAGTACTTC.

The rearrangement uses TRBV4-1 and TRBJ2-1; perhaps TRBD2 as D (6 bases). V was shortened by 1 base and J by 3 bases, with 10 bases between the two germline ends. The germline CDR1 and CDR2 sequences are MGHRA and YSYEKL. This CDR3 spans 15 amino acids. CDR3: CASSQGGDIYNEQFF. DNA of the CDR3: TGCGCCAGCAGCCAAGGGGGGGATATCTACAATGAGCAGTTCTTC.

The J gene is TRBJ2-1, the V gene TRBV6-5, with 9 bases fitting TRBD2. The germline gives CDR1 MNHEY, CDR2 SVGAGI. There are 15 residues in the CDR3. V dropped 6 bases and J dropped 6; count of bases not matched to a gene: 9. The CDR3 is CASSPGGGRANEQFF. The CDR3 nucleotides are TGTGCCAGCAGCCCGGGGGGCGGGAGGGCCAATGAGCAGTTCTTC.

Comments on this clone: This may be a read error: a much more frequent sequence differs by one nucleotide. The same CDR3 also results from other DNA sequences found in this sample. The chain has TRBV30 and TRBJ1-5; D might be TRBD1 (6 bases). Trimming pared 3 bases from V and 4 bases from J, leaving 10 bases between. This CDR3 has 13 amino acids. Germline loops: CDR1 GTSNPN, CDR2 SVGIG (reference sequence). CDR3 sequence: CAWSTGQNQPQHF. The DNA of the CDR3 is TGTGCCTGGAGCACAGGACAGAATCAGCCCCAGCATTTT.

The DNA for the CDR3 is TGTGCCAGCAGCCCGGGACTAGCAACGTCTTCCGGGGAGCTGTTTTTT. Protein product: CASSPGLATSSGELFF. The chain joins TRBV7-9 to TRBJ2-2; 9 bases agree with TRBD2. This CDR3 has 16 residues. J gave up 6 bases and V 5 bases, and 10 bases lay outside the gene matches. Looked up from germline, CDR1 is SEHNR and CDR2 is FQNEAQ (reference sequence). Full variable domain (remainder filled in from reference TRBV7-9 and TRBJ2-2): DTGVSQNPRHKITKRGQNVTFRCDPISEHNRLYWYRQTLGQGPEFLTYFQNEAQLEKSRLLSDRFSAERPKGSFSTLEIQRTEQGDSAMYLCASSPGLATSSGELFFGEGSRLTVL.